This T cell receptor (beta chain) was found in a study of T cells in lung cancer brain metastases. Overall study context: Median interval between primary and brain metastasis specimen acquisition was approximately 350 days.

Remarks on this clone: As yet, its antigen is unknown.

General study results and limits: Most clones were lesion-specific, with limited overlap between paired lesions (mean Morisita index roughly 0.25).

The length of the CDR3 is 15 residues. Germline values: CDR1 SGHRS, CDR2 YFSETQ. The V end lost 4 bases, the J end lost 5 bases, and 15 bases lay between the germline ends. Assay used: immunoSEQ multiplex PCR; TCRdb lists only in-frame clones, some missing. The profile shows approximately 2,000 clones, around 89% of them singletons. Input material: tumor tissue from a brain metastasis. The receptor was isolated from a woman aged 45-65 years with non-small cell lung cancer that had spread to the brain. This chain connects TRBV5-1 to TRBJ2-2; D might be TRBD2 (7 bases). CDR3 in amino acids: CASSRSGGATGELFF. In nucleotides, the CDR3 is TGCGCCAGCAGCCGCTCGGGGGGCGCGACCGGGGAGCTGTTTTTT.